A selection of T cell receptor beta chains follows, all from one sample in a study of blood T cell repertoires in COVID-19. Sequencing was performed with immunoSEQ multiplex PCR; in TCRdb, only in-frame clones are kept and a portion is missing. The table has approximately 21,000 clones, 75% to 90% seen once. The sequenced sample consisted of peripheral blood. These TCRs come from a woman older than 75 with active or convalescent COVID-19. CDR3s include the opening cysteine and the closing phenylalanine or tryptophan. The D gene is left open where the match is weak. Part of the rows lack a size; the others show once, few, many or a class for expanded clones.

V gene,J gene,D gene,clone size,CDR3 DNA,CDR3 protein
TRBV2,TRBJ2-1,.,.,TGTGCCAGCAGTGAAAGACGAAGGGAACGGCTCGAGGGTGAGCAGTTCTTC,CASSERRRERLEGEQFF
TRBV5-5,TRBJ2-7,.,.,TGTGCCAGCAGCTTGGAGCAGGGGCCCTACGAGCAGTACTTC,CASSLEQGPYEQYF
TRBV14,TRBJ1-1,TRBD1,.,TGTGCCAGCAGCCAACAGGGGGCTAGATTCACTGAAGCTTTCTTT,CASSQQGARFTEAFF
TRBV10-3,TRBJ2-7,.,.,TGTGCCATCAGTGTCGCGGGGGCCGGAGCCGAGCAGTACTTC,CAISVAGAGAEQYF
TRBV3-1/TRBV3-2,TRBJ2-3,.,.,TGTGCCAGCAGTGTCGGGTTCGGGAGAACAGATACGCAGTATTTT,CASSVGFGRTDTQYF
TRBV6-2/TRBV6-3,TRBJ2-5,TRBD1,.,TGTGCCAGCAGTCGCCAAGTGACAGGGGGAGAGACCCAGTACTTC,CASSRQVTGGETQYF
TRBV7-2,TRBJ2-2,.,.,TGTGCCAGCAGCTTAGCGCTAAGAGGCGGGGAGCTGTTTTTT,CASSLALRGGELFF
TRBV7-9,TRBJ1-4,.,.,TGTGCCAGCAGAGGGGATAATGAAAAACTGTTTTTT,CASRGDNEKLFF
TRBV3-1/TRBV3-2,TRBJ2-3,.,.,TGTGCCAGCAGCCAGCGGCAGGGAGATACGCAGTATTTT,CASSQRQGDTQYF
TRBV4-2,TRBJ2-5,TRBD2,.,TGTGCCAGCAGCCGAACCGACGGAGTAGCGGGACGTCAAGAGACCCAGTACTTC,CASSRTDGVAGRQETQYF
TRBV5-1,TRBJ2-1,TRBD2,few,TGCGCCAGCAGCTCCGGGCTAGCGGACAATGAGCAGTTCTTC,CASSSGLADNEQFF
TRBV28,TRBJ1-2,TRBD1,.,TGTGCCAGTACACGACCGGGACAGGGGGCATCTAACTATGGCTACACCTTC,CASTRPGQGASNYGYTF
TRBV10-3,TRBJ2-7,TRBD2,.,TGTGCCATCAGCATGTCGGGACTAGACTACGAGCAGTACTTC,CAISMSGLDYEQYF
TRBV10-3,TRBJ1-4,TRBD1,.,TGTGCCATCAGGGGGACAGGGAATGAAAAACTGTTTTTT,CAIRGTGNEKLFF
TRBV3-1/TRBV3-2,TRBJ1-5,.,.,TGTGCCAGCAGCCCCTCGGGCGGGCAGGGCAATCAGCCCCAGCATTTT,CASSPSGGQGNQPQHF
TRBV9,TRBJ2-2,TRBD1,.,TGTGCCAGCAGCGAAAGAGGGGACAGGGGTTGGGCCGGGGAGCTGTTTTTT,CASSERGDRGWAGELFF
TRBV5-1,TRBJ1-3,TRBD1,once,TGCGCCAGCAGCTTGGAGGGACAGGCAAGAGGAAACACCATATATTTT,CASSLEGQARGNTIYF
TRBV7-2,TRBJ2-7,.,once,TGTGCCAGCAGCTTAAGCCCCCGCGGCTACTCCTACGAGCAGTACTTC,CASSLSPRGYSYEQYF
TRBV4-1,TRBJ2-1,.,.,TGCGCCAGCAGCCAAGGGTTTCAGGCAGGGAGGAACAATGAGCAGTTCTTC,CASSQGFQAGRNNEQFF
TRBV4-3,TRBJ1-4,TRBD1,.,TGCGCCAGCAGCCAAGCCACCTCGGGACAGATTGGAAAACTGTTTTTT,CASSQATSGQIGKLFF
TRBV7-2,TRBJ1-5,.,.,TGTGCCAGCAGCTTATACTCAGGGAGCAATCAGCCCCAGCATTTT,CASSLYSGSNQPQHF
TRBV4-1,TRBJ2-3,TRBD2,.,TGCGCCAGCAGCCAAGATAGTGGGACTAGAACAGATACGCAGTATTTT,CASSQDSGTRTDTQYF
TRBV10-3,TRBJ1-3,.,few,TGTGCCATCAGTGCCGGGGGTGCTGGAAACACCATATATTTT,CAISAGGAGNTIYF
TRBV7-9,TRBJ1-5,TRBD1,few,TGTGCCAGCAGCTTAGCGCCGGGACAGGGGAATCAGCCCCAGCATTTT,CASSLAPGQGNQPQHF
TRBV14,TRBJ1-1,.,.,TGTGCCAGCAGCCCGTTTAGTGGAGTGGGGGGGGCTGAAGCTTTCTTT,CASSPFSGVGGAEAFF
TRBV28,TRBJ2-1,TRBD2,.,TGTGCCAGCCGGGCAGCGGGATTGAGGAATGAGCAGTTCTTC,CASRAAGLRNEQFF
TRBV14,TRBJ2-7,.,.,TGTGCCAGCAAAAATGCTAGGAACGAGCAGTACTTC,CASKNARNEQYF
TRBV5-1,TRBJ2-3,TRBD2,.,TGCGCCAGCAGCTTGGTTTTTTGGCTAGCGGGAAGCACAGATACGCAGTATTTT,CASSLVFWLAGSTDTQYF
TRBV30,TRBJ1-1,.,.,TGTGCCTGGAGCCTCCAGGTTAACACTGAAGCTTTCTTT,CAWSLQVNTEAFF
TRBV9,TRBJ1-5,.,.,TGTGCCAGCGGGGCCCAGGAAAATCAGCCCCAGCATTTT,CASGAQENQPQHF
TRBV11-2,TRBJ2-3,TRBD2,few,TGTGCCAGCAGCCAGACTAGCGGGGGGATTACAGATACGCAGTATTTT,CASSQTSGGITDTQYF
TRBV10-2,TRBJ2-1,TRBD2,.,TGCGCCAGCAGAGACGTCTCAAGCGGGGGGGCCTATGAGCAGTTCTTC,CASRDVSSGGAYEQFF
TRBV19,TRBJ2-1,.,.,TGTGCCAGTAGTATTTTAGGGAGCTCCTACAATGAGCAGTTCTTC,CASSILGSSYNEQFF
TRBV28,TRBJ1-2,TRBD1,.,TGTGCCAGCAGTTTAGGGACAGGACGTTATGGCTACACCTTC,CASSLGTGRYGYTF
TRBV27,TRBJ1-1,.,once,TGTGCCAGCAGTTTCCGGGGGTCGAACACTGAAGCTTTCTTT,CASSFRGSNTEAFF
TRBV12-3/TRBV12-4,TRBJ1-2,TRBD1,.,TGTGCCAGCAGTAGGACAGGGGGCCTTGGCTACACCTTC,CASSRTGGLGYTF
TRBV18,TRBJ1-6,TRBD1,.,TGTGCCAGCTCACCCGGGACAGGGAAAATTTCACCCCTCCACTTT,CASSPGTGKISPLHF
TRBV14,TRBJ1-1,.,.,TGTGCCAGCAGCCGGCAACAGGGATTTGAAGCTTTCTTT,CASSRQQGFEAFF
TRBV7-8,TRBJ1-1,.,.,TGTGCCAGCAGCCGAGACTCGAACACTGAAGCTTTCTTT,CASSRDSNTEAFF
TRBV11-3,TRBJ2-5,.,.,TGTGCCAGCAGCTTATCCTCCCCCCCCATCGCGGAGACCCAGTACTTC,CASSLSSPPIAETQYF
TRBV27,TRBJ1-5,.,.,TGTGCCAGCAGTTTATCCTCCCGTTTTAGCAATCAGCCCCAGCATTTT,CASSLSSRFSNQPQHF
TRBV27,TRBJ2-7,.,.,TGTGCCAGCAGTCCCGGCGGGGCCCCTCGGCGCCGCGAGCAGTACTTC,CASSPGGAPRRREQYF
TRBV18,TRBJ1-6,TRBD1,few,TGTGCCAGCGGGACAGGGGGACCCAATAATTCACCCCTCCACTTT,CASGTGGPNNSPLHF
TRBV24-1,TRBJ2-1,.,.,TGTGCCACCAGTGATCGGTCAGGGTGGGAGTTCTTC,CATSDRSGWEFF
TRBV27,TRBJ2-1,TRBD2,.,TGTGCCAGCAGTATCAGACTAGCGGGGGCCGCCTACAATGAGCAGTTCTTC,CASSIRLAGAAYNEQFF
TRBV20-1,TRBJ2-3,.,once,TGCAGTGCTACTCAGGCAGATACGCAGTATTTT,CSATQADTQYF
TRBV6-6,TRBJ1-5,TRBD1,.,TGTGCCAGCAGTGTGGACAGGGGATATAGCAATCAGCCCCAGCATTTT,CASSVDRGYSNQPQHF
TRBV10-2,TRBJ2-7,TRBD2,once,TGCGCCAGCAGTAGCGGGAACGGGTACGAGCAGTACTTC,CASSSGNGYEQYF
TRBV27,TRBJ1-2,TRBD1,.,TGTGCCAGCAGCCCCGGGACAGGGCAATATGGCTACACCTTC,CASSPGTGQYGYTF
TRBV18,TRBJ1-2,.,.,TGTGCCAGCTCACCTGGGACACGGGGCTACACCTTC,CASSPGTRGYTF
TRBV6-5,TRBJ1-1,TRBD1,.,TGTGCCAGCCTACGGGACAGGGCTATGAACACTGAAGCTTTCTTT,CASLRDRAMNTEAFF
TRBV3-1/TRBV3-2,TRBJ2-5,.,.,TGTGCCACGGGATGGGGCCAGTACTTC,CATGWGQYF